This passage covers 17 T cell receptor beta chains from one sample sequenced in a study of OX40 agonist ivuxolimab in advanced cancers. Repertoires were generated with immunoSEQ multiplex PCR, while TCRdb's copy carries only in-frame clones and drops some. Altogether almost 80,000 clones are present, roughly 84% being singletons, with the ten largest covering 0.2% to 0.3%. Source: CD4+ or CD8+ T cells sorted from blood, taken in a trial of the OX40 agonist ivuxolimab. These receptors were taken from an adult with an advanced solid tumor such as melanoma, head and neck, liver or kidney cancer.

The rearrangement links TRBV6-1 to TRBJ1-4, with D unclear. CDR3 length equals 16 residues. Germline V gives CDR1 MNHNS, CDR2 SASEGT. The V and J ends lost 0 bases and 5 bases respectively, with 13 bases between them. The CDR3 region is CASSEARAGLNEKLFF. In nucleotides, the CDR3 is TGTGCCAGCAGTGAAGCGAGGGCAGGACTCAATGAAAAACTGTTTTTT.

The gene calls are TRBV21-1 and TRBJ2-5; the D segment call TRBD2 is taken from the table without a DNA check. TRBV21-1 is a documented pseudogene. The CDR3 has 16 amino acids. Here the CDR3 reads CASTGLAGTLQETQYF. The CDR3 DNA follows: TGTGCCAGCACGGGACTAGCGGGAACTCTCCAAGAGACCCAGTACTTC.

The rearrangement joins TRBV5-1 to TRBJ2-1, with D unclear. Deletions cut 3 bases from V and 5 bases from J, with 9 bases between. CDR1 SGHRS and CDR2 YFSETQ come from the germline V gene. This CDR3 comprises 13 residues. CDR3 nucleotide sequence: TGCGCCAGCAGCTCGACGGTGGACAATGAGCAGTTCTTC. It codes for CASSSTVDNEQFF.

This chain uses TRBV5-1 with TRBJ2-2, with 8 nucleotides matching TRBD2. The CDR3 length is 14 residues. The ends lost 7 bases at V and 4 bases at J; junction bases unmatched: 6. The germline V gene encodes CDR1 SGHRS and CDR2 YFSETQ. The CDR3 DNA follows: TGCGCCAGCGGAACAGCGGGGGCCACCGGGGAGCTGTTTTTT. It codes for CASGTAGATGELFF.

The J gene is TRBJ1-1, the V gene TRBV5-1, with TRBD1 as a possible D gene (5 bases). V was trimmed by 1 base and J by 4 bases, leaving 8 bases between them. Germline values: CDR1 SGHRS, CDR2 YFSETQ. The CDR3 runs to 13 residues. CDR3 sequence: CASSLYGGTEAFF. The CDR3 DNA sequence: TGCGCCAGCAGCTTGTACGGGGGCACTGAAGCTTTCTTT.

V is TRBV5-4 and J is TRBJ2-5; D possibly uses TRBD1 or TRBD2 (7 bases each). From germline, CDR1 is SGHNT and CDR2 YYREEE (reference sequence). Trimming removed 4 bases at V and 5 bases at J, with 21 bases between. The CDR3 has 16 residues. The CDR3 nucleotides read TGTGCCAGCAGCCCCCGGGGAGGGGCAGGGGGGGAGACCCAGTACTTC. Translating gives CASSPRGGAGGETQYF.

The chain joins TRBV18 to TRBJ2-2; D call uncertain. Deletions cut 3 bases from V and 1 base from J, with 15 bases between. CDR3 length: 17 amino acids. Germline CDR1 KGHSH, CDR2 LQKENI. The DNA of the CDR3 is TGTGCCAGCTCACCCCTCCCGGTGCCCCTGAACACCGGGGAGCTGTTTTTT. This translates into CASSPLPVPLNTGELFF.

The V call is TRBV28, the J call TRBJ1-1, with TRBD1 matching 7 bases. The CDR3 sequence is 15 residues long. Germline CDR1 MDHEN, CDR2 SYDVKM. Trimming removed 8 bases from V and 7 bases from J; junction bases left unmatched: 16. The CDR3 sequence is CASVQVGGARGEAFF. The CDR3, as DNA: TGTGCCAGCGTCCAGGTAGGGGGCGCCCGGGGTGAAGCTTTCTTT. Combining the CDR3 with reference TRBV28 and TRBJ1-1 gives the whole variable domain DVKVTQSSRYLVKRTGEKVFLECVQDMDHENMFWYRQDPGLGLRLIYFSYDVKMKEKGDIPEGYSVSREKKERFSLILESASTNQTSMYLCASVQVGGARGEAFFGQGTRLTVV.

The chain links TRBV5-4 to TRBJ2-3, with 11 bases fitting TRBD1. The CDR3 is 16 residues long. V dropped 2 bases and J dropped 6; count of bases not matched to a gene: 8. Germline V gives CDR1 SGHNT, CDR2 YYREEE (reference sequence). The CDR3 nucleotides are TGTGCCAGCAGCTTTCCTTCGGGACAGGGGGAGGATACGCAGTATTTT. It translates to CASSFPSGQGEDTQYF.

The chain is built from TRBV15 and TRBJ1-2, with 9 bases that match TRBD1. This CDR3 has 20 residues. The J segment lost 3 bases and the V segment lost 3 bases, leaving 20 bases of the junction unmatched. Germline CDR1 and CDR2: LNHNV and YYDKDF (reference sequence). The CDR3: CATSSQTSGTGRSLYYGYTF. The CDR3 DNA sequence: TGTGCCACCAGCAGCCAAACATCCGGGACAGGGCGTTCATTGTACTATGGCTACACCTTC.

The chain recombines TRBV19 with TRBJ1-5; no clear D gene. The germline V gene encodes CDR1 LNHDA and CDR2 SQIVND (reference sequence). Trimming pared 1 base from V and 6 bases from J, leaving 13 bases between. The CDR3 totals 15 residues. The CDR3 loop reads CASSIGSLTGQPQHF. The CDR3, as DNA: TGTGCCAGTAGTATAGGAAGTCTAACGGGTCAGCCCCAGCATTTT. Complete variable domain (other parts from reference TRBV19 and TRBJ1-5): DGGITQSPKYLFRKEGQNVTLSCEQNLNHDAMYWYRQDPGQGLRLIYYSQIVNDFQKGDIAEGYSVSREKKESFPLTVTSAQKNPTAFYLCASSIGSLTGQPQHFGDGTRLSIL.

J is TRBJ1-2 and V is TRBV7-2; D gene uncertain. Trimming took 1 base from V and 4 from J, leaving 7 bases between them. The CDR3 covers 13 residues. Germline values: CDR1 SGHTA, CDR2 FQGNSA. The CDR3 coding sequence is TGTGCCAGCAGCTTAGTTGGAGCCTATGGCTACACCTTC. Protein product: CASSLVGAYGYTF.

In the case of this clone: At one of its ends the junction is not consistent with the germline gene, which may arise from a read error. The chain couples TRBV7-2 to TRBJ2-1; D not certain. Germline CDR1 and CDR2: SGHTA and FQGNSA. This CDR3 spans 11 amino acids. CDR3 in amino acids: CASSLERRRIF. In DNA form, the CDR3 reads TGTGCCAGCAGCTTAGAGCGCCGCCGCATCTTC.

This clone has just one count. This rearrangement joins TRBV5-1 to TRBJ2-5; 7 bases line up with TRBD1. The CDR3 totals 14 residues. The V segment lost 1 base and the J segment 5 bases; nucleotides outside the gene matches: 5. Germline V gene lookup returns CDR1 SGHRS and CDR2 YFSETQ. The CDR3 spells CASSLTGVEETQYF. CDR3 sequence (DNA): TGCGCCAGCAGCTTGACAGGGGTGGAGGAGACCCAGTACTTC.

This clone occurred once. The chain recombines TRBV11-2 with TRBJ2-4; 9 bases fit TRBD1. CDR1 and CDR2 from the germline V gene are SGHAT and FQNNGV. V lost 5 bases and J lost 5; bases outside the gene matches: 10. The CDR3 is 16 residues long. The CDR3 DNA reads TGTGCCAGCAGCCCCCGGTCCGGGACAGGGCAAAACATTCAGTACTTC. Its protein is CASSPRSGTGQNIQYF.

The chain's CDR3 is CASSTPGIRSGRNQPQHF. In nucleotides, the CDR3 is TGTGCCAGTAGTACCCCGGGGATACGTTCTGGGCGCAATCAGCCCCAGCATTTT. The chain combines TRBV19 with TRBJ1-5, with D unresolved. There are 18 residues in the CDR3. V was cut by 4 bases and J by 2 bases, with 21 bases left in between. CDR1 and CDR2 from the germline V gene are LNHDA and SQIVND (reference sequence). The whole variable domain, filled in from reference TRBV19 and TRBJ1-5, reads DGGITQSPKYLFRKEGQNVTLSCEQNLNHDAMYWYRQDPGQGLRLIYYSQIVNDFQKGDIAEGYSVSREKKESFPLTVTSAQKNPTAFYLCASSTPGIRSGRNQPQHFGDGTRLSIL.

A remark on this clone: A read error may account for a junction end that differs from germline. The gene calls are TRBV11-3 and TRBJ2-1; no clear D. Germline CDR1 reads SGHNT; CDR2 reads YENEEA. The CDR3 runs 14 residues. DNA of the CDR3: TGTGCCAGCAGCTCGGGCCTATCCTACGATGAGCAGTTCTTC. This encodes CASSSGLSYDEQFF.